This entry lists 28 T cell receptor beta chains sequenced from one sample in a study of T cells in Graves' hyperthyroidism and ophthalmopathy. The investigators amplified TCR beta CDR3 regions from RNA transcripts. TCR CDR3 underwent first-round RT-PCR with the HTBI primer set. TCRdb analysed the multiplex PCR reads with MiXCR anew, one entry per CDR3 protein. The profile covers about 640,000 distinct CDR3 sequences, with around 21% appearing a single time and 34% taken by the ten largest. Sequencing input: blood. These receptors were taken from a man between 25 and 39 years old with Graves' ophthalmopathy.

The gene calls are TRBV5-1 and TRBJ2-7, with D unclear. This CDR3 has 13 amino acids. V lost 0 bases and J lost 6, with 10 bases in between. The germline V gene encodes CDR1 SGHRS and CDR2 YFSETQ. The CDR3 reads CASSLGSTVEQYF. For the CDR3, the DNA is TGCGCCAGCAGCTTGGGGTCGACGGTCGAGCAGTACTTC.

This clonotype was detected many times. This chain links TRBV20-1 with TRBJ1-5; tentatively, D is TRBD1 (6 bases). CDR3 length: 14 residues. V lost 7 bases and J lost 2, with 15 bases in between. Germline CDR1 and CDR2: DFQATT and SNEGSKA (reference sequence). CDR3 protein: CSGQTGPRNQPQHF. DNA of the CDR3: TGCAGTGGACAAACAGGGCCGCGCAATCAGCCCCAGCATTTT.

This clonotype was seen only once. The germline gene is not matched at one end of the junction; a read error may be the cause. In DNA form, the CDR3 reads TGTGCCAGCGGTGAAGAGGCGAGGACGGTGGAAAAACTGTTTTTT. Protein: CASGEEARTVEKLFF. This chain uses TRBV2 with TRBJ1-4; D call uncertain. This CDR3 has 15 amino acids. Germline assignment: CDR1 SNHLY and CDR2 FYNNEI. Drawing the rest from reference TRBV2 and TRBJ1-4, the complete variable domain is EPEVTQTPSHQVTQMGQEVILRCVPISNHLYFYWYRQILGQKVEFLVSFYNNEISEKSEIFDDQFSVERPDGSNFTLKIRSTKLEDSAMYFCASGEEARTVEKLFFGSGTQLSVL.

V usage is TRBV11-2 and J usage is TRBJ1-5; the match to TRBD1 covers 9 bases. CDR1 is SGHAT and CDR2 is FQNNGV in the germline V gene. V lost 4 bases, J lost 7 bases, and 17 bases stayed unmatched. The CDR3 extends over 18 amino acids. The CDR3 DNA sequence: TGTGCCAGCAGCTCCGAAAGGGGGACAGGGTTTGATCGGCAGCCCCAGCATTTT. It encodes CASSSERGTGFDRQPQHF.

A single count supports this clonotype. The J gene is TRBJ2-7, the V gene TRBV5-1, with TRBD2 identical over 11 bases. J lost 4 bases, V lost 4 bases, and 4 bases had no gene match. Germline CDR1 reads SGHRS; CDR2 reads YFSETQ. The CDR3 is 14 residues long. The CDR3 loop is CASSTLAGGYEQYF. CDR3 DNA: TGCGCCAGCAGCACATTAGCGGGAGGGTACGAGCAGTACTTC. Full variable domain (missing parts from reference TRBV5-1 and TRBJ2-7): KAGVTQTPRYLIKTRGQQVTLSCSPISGHRSVSWYQQTPGQGLQFLFEYFSETQRNKGNFPGRFSGRQFSNSRSEMNVSTLELGDSALYLCASSTLAGGYEQYFGPGTRLTVT.

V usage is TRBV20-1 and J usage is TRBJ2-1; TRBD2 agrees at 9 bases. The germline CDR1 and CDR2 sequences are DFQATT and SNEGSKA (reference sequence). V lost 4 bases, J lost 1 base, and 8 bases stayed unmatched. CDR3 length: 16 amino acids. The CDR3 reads CSATESSGTSYNEQFF. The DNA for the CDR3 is TGCAGTGCTACCGAGTCTAGCGGGACATCCTACAATGAGCAGTTCTTC.

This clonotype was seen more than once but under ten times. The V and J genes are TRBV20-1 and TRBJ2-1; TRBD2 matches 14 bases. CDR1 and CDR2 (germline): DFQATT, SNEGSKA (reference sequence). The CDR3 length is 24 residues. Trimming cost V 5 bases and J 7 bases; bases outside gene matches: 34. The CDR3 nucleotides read TGCAGTGCTCGGGATCGGGCCAGACTAGCGGGAGGGCCTGGGGTATCGAACAGCTTTAATGAGCAGTTCTTC. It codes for CSARDRARLAGGPGVSNSFNEQFF.

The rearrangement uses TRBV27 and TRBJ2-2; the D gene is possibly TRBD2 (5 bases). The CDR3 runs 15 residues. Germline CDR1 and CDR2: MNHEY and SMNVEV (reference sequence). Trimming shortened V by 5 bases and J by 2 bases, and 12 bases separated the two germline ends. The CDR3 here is CASSQTGINTGELFF. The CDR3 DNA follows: TGTGCCAGCAGTCAAACGGGAATTAACACCGGGGAGCTGTTTTTT.

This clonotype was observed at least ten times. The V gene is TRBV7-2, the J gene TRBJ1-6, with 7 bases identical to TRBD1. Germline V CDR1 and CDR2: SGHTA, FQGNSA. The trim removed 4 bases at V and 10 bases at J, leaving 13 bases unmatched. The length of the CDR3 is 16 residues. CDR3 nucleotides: TGTGCCAGCAGCTCCGGGACAGAGGCCCTGCGATCACCCCTCCACTTT. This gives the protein CASSSGTEALRSPLHF. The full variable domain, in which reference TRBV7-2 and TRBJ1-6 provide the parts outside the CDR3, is GAGVSQSPSNKVTEKGKDVELRCDPISGHTALYWYRQSLGQGLEFLIYFQGNSAPDKSGLPSDRFSAERTGGSVSTLTIQRTQQEDSAVYLCASSSGTEALRSPLHFGNGTRLTVT.

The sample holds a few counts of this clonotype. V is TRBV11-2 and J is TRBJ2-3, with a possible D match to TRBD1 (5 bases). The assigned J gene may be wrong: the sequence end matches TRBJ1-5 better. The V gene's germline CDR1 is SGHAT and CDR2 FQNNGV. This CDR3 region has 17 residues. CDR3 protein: CASSLVVTALMTDTQHF. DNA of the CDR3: TGTGCCAGCAGCTTAGTCGTGACAGCCCTAATGACAGATACGCAGCATTTT.

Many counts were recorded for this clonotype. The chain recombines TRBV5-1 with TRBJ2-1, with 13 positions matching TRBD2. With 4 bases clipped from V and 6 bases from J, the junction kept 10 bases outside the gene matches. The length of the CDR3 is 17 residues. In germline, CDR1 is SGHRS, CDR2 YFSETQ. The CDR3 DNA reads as TGCGCCAGCAGCCCGGGGGTAGGGACTAGCGGGACCAATGAGCAGTTCTTC. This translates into CASSPGVGTSGTNEQFF.

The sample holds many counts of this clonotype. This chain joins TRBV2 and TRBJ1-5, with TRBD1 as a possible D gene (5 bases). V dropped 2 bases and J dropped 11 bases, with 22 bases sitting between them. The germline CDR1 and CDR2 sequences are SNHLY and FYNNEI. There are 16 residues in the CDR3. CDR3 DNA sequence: TGTGCCAGCAGTGAATGGGTCGGGACCGCAGACGGGACCCAGCATTTT. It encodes CASSEWVGTADGTQHF.

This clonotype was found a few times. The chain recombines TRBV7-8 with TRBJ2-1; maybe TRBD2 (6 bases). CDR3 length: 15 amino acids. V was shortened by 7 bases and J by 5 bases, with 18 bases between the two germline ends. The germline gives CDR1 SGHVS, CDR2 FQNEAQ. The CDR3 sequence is CASTPPGSPHNEQFF. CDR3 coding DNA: TGTGCCAGCACCCCCCCCGGGAGTCCCCACAATGAGCAGTTCTTC.

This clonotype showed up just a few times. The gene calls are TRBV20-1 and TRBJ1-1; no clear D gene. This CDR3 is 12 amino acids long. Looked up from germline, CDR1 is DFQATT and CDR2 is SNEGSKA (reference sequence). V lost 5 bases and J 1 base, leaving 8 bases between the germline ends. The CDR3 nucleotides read TGCAGTGCTGCGGGTCAGAACACTGAAGCTTTCTTT. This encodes CSAAGQNTEAFF.

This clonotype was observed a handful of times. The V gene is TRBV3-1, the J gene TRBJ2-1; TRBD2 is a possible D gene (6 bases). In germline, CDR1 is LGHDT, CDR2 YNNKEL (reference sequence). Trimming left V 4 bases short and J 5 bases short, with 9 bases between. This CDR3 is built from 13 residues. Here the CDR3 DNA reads TGTGCCAGCAGCCCGGGACTTCACAATGAGCAGTTCTTC. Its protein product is CASSPGLHNEQFF.

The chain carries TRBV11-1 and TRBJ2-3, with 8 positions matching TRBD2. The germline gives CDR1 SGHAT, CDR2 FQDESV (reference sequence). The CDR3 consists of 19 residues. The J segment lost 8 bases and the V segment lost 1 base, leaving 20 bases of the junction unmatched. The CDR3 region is CASSLGVFGSGGTLGTQYF. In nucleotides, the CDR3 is TGTGCCAGCAGCTTAGGGGTCTTTGGCAGCGGGGGAACTCTTGGTACGCAGTATTTT.

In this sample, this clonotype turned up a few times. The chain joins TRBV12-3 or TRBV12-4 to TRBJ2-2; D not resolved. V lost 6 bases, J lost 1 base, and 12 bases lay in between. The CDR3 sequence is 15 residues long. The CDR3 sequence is CASRPQDLNTGELFF. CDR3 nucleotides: TGTGCCAGCAGACCTCAGGATCTGAACACCGGGGAGCTGTTTTTT.

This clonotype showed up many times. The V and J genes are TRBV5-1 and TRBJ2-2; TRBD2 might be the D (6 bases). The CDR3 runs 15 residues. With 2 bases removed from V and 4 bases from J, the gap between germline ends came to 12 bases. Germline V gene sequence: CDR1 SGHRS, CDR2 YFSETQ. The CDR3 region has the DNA TGCGCCAGCAGCTTCGGAAATAGCGGCACCGGGGAGCTGTTTTTT. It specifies CASSFGNSGTGELFF.

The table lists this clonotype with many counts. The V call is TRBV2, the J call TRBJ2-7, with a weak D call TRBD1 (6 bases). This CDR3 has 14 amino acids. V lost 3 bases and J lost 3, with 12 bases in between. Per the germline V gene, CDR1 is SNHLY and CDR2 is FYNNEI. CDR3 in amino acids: CASSDTGRSYEQYF. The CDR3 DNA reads TGTGCCAGCAGTGATACAGGGAGAAGCTACGAGCAGTACTTC.

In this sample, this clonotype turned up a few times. CDR3 in amino acids: CSAGPGQINTEAFF. CDR3 nucleotide sequence: TGCAGCGCTGGGCCGGGACAGATAAACACTGAAGCTTTCTTT. The V call is TRBV29-1, the J call TRBJ1-1; TRBD1 agrees at 7 bases. The V gene end was trimmed by 7 bases and the J gene end by 2 bases; junction bases not matched to a gene: 10. The CDR3 runs to 14 residues. Germline-derived CDR1 and CDR2 are SQVTM and ANQGSEA.

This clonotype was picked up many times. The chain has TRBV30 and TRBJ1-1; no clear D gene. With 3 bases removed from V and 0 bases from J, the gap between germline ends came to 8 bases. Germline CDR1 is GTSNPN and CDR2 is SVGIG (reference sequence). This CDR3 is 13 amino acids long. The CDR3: CAWSLGMNTEAFF. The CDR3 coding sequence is TGTGCCTGGAGCCTCGGGATGAACACTGAAGCTTTCTTT.

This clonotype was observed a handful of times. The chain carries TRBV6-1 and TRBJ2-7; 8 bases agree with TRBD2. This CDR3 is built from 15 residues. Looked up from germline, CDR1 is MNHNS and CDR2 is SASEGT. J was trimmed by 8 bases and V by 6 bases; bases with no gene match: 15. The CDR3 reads CASSPAVGAGGQQYF. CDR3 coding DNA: TGTGCCAGCAGCCCCGCTGTTGGGGCGGGGGGCCAGCAGTACTTC.

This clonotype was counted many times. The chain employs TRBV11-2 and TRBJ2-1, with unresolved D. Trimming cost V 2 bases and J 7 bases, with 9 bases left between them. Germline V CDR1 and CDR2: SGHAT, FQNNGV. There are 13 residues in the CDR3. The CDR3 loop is CASSLRVSNEQFF. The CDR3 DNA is TGTGCCAGCAGCTTAAGGGTTTCGAATGAGCAGTTCTTC.

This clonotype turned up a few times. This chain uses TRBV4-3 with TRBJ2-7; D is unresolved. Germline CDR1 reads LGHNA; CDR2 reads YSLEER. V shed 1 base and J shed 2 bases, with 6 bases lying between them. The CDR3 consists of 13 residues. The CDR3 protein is CASSQGPTYEQYF. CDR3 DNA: TGCGCCAGCAGCCAAGGTCCGACCTACGAGCAGTACTTC.

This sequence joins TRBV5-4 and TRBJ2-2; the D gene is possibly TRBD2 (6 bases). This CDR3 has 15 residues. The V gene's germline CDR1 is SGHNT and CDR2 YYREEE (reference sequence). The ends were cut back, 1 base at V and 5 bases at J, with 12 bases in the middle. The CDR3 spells CASSLPGLETGELFF. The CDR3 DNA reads TGTGCCAGCAGCTTGCCGGGACTGGAGACCGGGGAGCTGTTTTTT. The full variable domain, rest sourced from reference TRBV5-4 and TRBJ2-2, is ETGVTQSPTHLIKTRGQQVTLRCSSQSGHNTVSWYQQALGQGPQFIFQYYREEENGRGNFPPRFSGLQFPNYSSELNVNALELDDSALYLCASSLPGLETGELFFGEGSRLTVL.

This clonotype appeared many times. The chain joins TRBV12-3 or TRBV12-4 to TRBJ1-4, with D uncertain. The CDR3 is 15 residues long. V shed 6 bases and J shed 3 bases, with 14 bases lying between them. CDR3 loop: CASSTVTSANEKLFF. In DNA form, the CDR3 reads TGTGCCAGCAGCACAGTAACAAGTGCTAATGAAAAACTGTTTTTT.

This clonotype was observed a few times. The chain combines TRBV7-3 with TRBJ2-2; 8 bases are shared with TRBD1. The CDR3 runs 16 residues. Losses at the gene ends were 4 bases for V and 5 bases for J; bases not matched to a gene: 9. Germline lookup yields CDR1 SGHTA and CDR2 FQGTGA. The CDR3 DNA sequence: TGTGCCAGCAGCTCCCTGCCAGGGGGCGGTACCGGGGAGCTGTTTTTT. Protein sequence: CASSSLPGGGTGELFF.

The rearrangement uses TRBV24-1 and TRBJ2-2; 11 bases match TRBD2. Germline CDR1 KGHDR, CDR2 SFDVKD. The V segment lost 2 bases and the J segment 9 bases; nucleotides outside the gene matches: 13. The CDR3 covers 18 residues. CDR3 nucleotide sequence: TGTGCCACCAGTGATTCGGGTCGTGCGACTAGCGGGACTTGGGAGCTGTTTTTT. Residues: CATSDSGRATSGTWELFF.